A selection of T cell receptor beta chains follows, all from one sample in a study of T cells in Graves' hyperthyroidism and ophthalmopathy. TCRdb redid the calling of the multiplex PCR reads with MiXCR, one entry per CDR3 protein. The sample records more than 300,000 distinct CDR3 sequences, approximately 13% being singletons. The sample consisted of blood. The receptors were sampled from a woman aged 18-29 years with Graves' hyperthyroidism. The CDR3 runs from the conserved cysteine through the conserved F or W. D genes are given only for firm matches. Clone size is given for some rows only: seen once, a few or many times, or a class if the clone is expanded.

v_call: TRBV7-2; clone_size: many; d_call: TRBD1; j_call: TRBJ1-2; cdr3_aa: CASSSPAGGYGYTF; cdr3_nt: TGTGCCAGCAGCTCGCCGGCAGGGGGCTATGGCTACACCTTC
v_call: TRBV7-9; clone_size: many; d_call: -; j_call: TRBJ1-2; cdr3_aa: CASSSSGLTRPRVANYGYTF; cdr3_nt: TGTGCCAGCAGCTCTTCTGGCTTAACGAGACCCAGGGTTGCTAACTATGGCTACACCTTC
v_call: TRBV20-1; clone_size: many; d_call: -; j_call: TRBJ2-2; cdr3_aa: CSAGGTANTGELFF; cdr3_nt: TGCAGTGCTGGAGGGACCGCCAACACCGGGGAGCTGTTTTTT
v_call: TRBV2; clone_size: many; d_call: -; j_call: TRBJ2-5; cdr3_aa: CASSEDSETQYF; cdr3_nt: TGTGCCAGCAGTGAGGACAGCGAGACCCAGTACTTC
v_call: TRBV11-2; clone_size: many; d_call: -; j_call: TRBJ2-1; cdr3_aa: CASSLGGLASYNEQFF; cdr3_nt: TGTGCCAGCAGCTTAGGAGGTCTAGCGAGCTACAATGAGCAGTTCTTC
v_call: TRBV28; clone_size: many; d_call: TRBD1; j_call: TRBJ1-2; cdr3_aa: CASSIQMGTAEDNNYGYTF; cdr3_nt: TGTGCCAGCAGTATTCAAATGGGGACAGCCGAAGACAATAACTATGGCTACACCTTC
v_call: TRBV7-3; clone_size: many; d_call: -; j_call: TRBJ2-2; cdr3_aa: CASSSYLNTGELFF; cdr3_nt: TGTGCCAGCAGCTCATACCTCAACACCGGGGAGCTGTTTTTT
v_call: TRBV6-2/TRBV6-3; clone_size: -; d_call: -; j_call: TRBJ2-5; cdr3_aa: CASSYGGAGRETQYF; cdr3_nt: TGTGCCAGCAGTTACGGGGGGGCCGGGAGAGAGACCCAGTACTTC
v_call: TRBV15; clone_size: -; d_call: -; j_call: TRBJ2-5; cdr3_aa: CAISAGASETQYF; cdr3_nt: TGTGCCATATCCGCAGGGGCTTCAGAGACCCAGTACTTC
v_call: TRBV2; clone_size: many; d_call: TRBD1; j_call: TRBJ2-4; cdr3_aa: CASSEDLTGGGIQYF; cdr3_nt: TGTGCCAGCAGTGAGGACTTGACAGGGGGCGGCATTCAGTACTTC
v_call: TRBV7-8; clone_size: many; d_call: TRBD1; j_call: TRBJ1-1; cdr3_aa: CASSPGQLNTEAFF; cdr3_nt: TGTGCCAGCAGCCCGGGACAGTTAAACACTGAAGCTTTCTTT
v_call: TRBV11-2; clone_size: many; d_call: -; j_call: TRBJ2-5; cdr3_aa: CASTPGGPYQETQYF; cdr3_nt: TGTGCCAGCACTCCCGGGGGGCCGTACCAAGAGACCCAGTACTTC
v_call: TRBV2; clone_size: many; d_call: -; j_call: TRBJ1-1; cdr3_aa: CASTGIEAFF; cdr3_nt: TGTGCCAGCACGGGGATTGAAGCTTTCTTT
v_call: TRBV20-1; clone_size: many; d_call: -; j_call: TRBJ1-3; cdr3_aa: CSARDGGKHEGTIYF; cdr3_nt: TGCAGTGCTAGAGATGGAGGAAAGCACGAGGGCACCATATATTTT
v_call: TRBV11-2; clone_size: many; d_call: -; j_call: TRBJ2-7; cdr3_aa: CASSIGGAYYEQYF; cdr3_nt: TGTGCCAGCAGCATCGGTGGGGCCTACTACGAGCAGTACTTC
v_call: TRBV12-3/TRBV12-4; clone_size: many; d_call: -; j_call: TRBJ1-3; cdr3_aa: CASSLQSSGNTIYF; cdr3_nt: TGTGCCAGCAGTTTACAAAGCTCTGGAAACACCATATATTTT
v_call: TRBV6-1; clone_size: few; d_call: TRBD2; j_call: TRBJ2-2; cdr3_aa: CASSFAGGRPGELFF; cdr3_nt: TGTGCCAGCAGTTTTGCGGGAGGGCGTCCCGGGGAGCTGTTTTTT
v_call: TRBV11-2; clone_size: few; d_call: TRBD1; j_call: TRBJ2-7; cdr3_aa: CASSLDHKGGQGSGEQYF; cdr3_nt: TGTGCCAGCAGCTTAGATCATAAAGGGGGACAGGGCTCCGGGGAGCAGTACTTC
v_call: TRBV12-3/TRBV12-4; clone_size: -; d_call: -; j_call: TRBJ1-2; cdr3_aa: CASSLESGPYGGYGYTF; cdr3_nt: TGTGCCAGCAGTTTAGAGTCCGGACCTTATGGTGGCTATGGTTACACCTTC
v_call: TRBV19; clone_size: -; d_call: TRBD1; j_call: TRBJ2-7; cdr3_aa: CASNSGGGPGEQYF; cdr3_nt: TGTGCCAGTAATTCAGGGGGCGGCCCAGGCGAGCAGTACTTC
v_call: TRBV7-3; clone_size: many; d_call: -; j_call: TRBJ2-3; cdr3_aa: CASSIGGISTDTQYF; cdr3_nt: TGTGCCAGCAGTATAGGTGGCATTTCCACAGATACGCAGTATTTT
v_call: TRBV5-1; clone_size: many; d_call: -; j_call: TRBJ2-1; cdr3_aa: CASSFSSSSSFGEQFF; cdr3_nt: TGCGCCAGCAGCTTCAGTTCTAGCAGCTCGTTCGGGGAGCAGTTCTTC
v_call: TRBV19; clone_size: -; d_call: -; j_call: TRBJ2-1; cdr3_aa: CASSPGQKGSTYNEQFF; cdr3_nt: TGTGCCAGTAGCCCCGGACAAAAGGGGTCCACTTACAATGAGCAGTTCTTC
v_call: TRBV20-1; clone_size: many; d_call: -; j_call: TRBJ1-5; cdr3_aa: CSALGRAGYSNQPQHF; cdr3_nt: TGCAGTGCTTTAGGTCGGGCAGGGTATAGCAATCAGCCCCAGCATTTT
v_call: TRBV5-8; clone_size: many; d_call: -; j_call: TRBJ1-6; cdr3_aa: CASSWDGGANSPLHF; cdr3_nt: TGTGCCAGCAGCTGGGACGGTGGGGCTAATTCACCCCTCCACTTT
v_call: TRBV5-1; clone_size: many; d_call: -; j_call: TRBJ2-5; cdr3_aa: CASSLGSTRETQYF; cdr3_nt: TGCGCCAGCAGCTTAGGGAGTACCCGAGAGACCCAGTACTTC
v_call: TRBV20-1; clone_size: many; d_call: -; j_call: TRBJ2-1; cdr3_aa: CSASEGYRDYNEQFF; cdr3_nt: TGCAGTGCTAGTGAGGGATACCGGGACTACAATGAGCAGTTCTTC
v_call: TRBV6-6; clone_size: few; d_call: -; j_call: TRBJ1-1; cdr3_aa: CASSYSSDNTEAFF; cdr3_nt: TGTGCCAGCAGTTACTCGTCAGACAACACTGAAGCTTTCTTT
v_call: TRBV7-2; clone_size: -; d_call: TRBD2; j_call: TRBJ2-7; cdr3_aa: CASSLEAGGSYEQYF; cdr3_nt: TGTGCCAGCAGCTTAGAAGCGGGGGGCTCCTACGAGCAGTACTTC